This TCR beta chain originates from a study of T cells in Graves' hyperthyroidism and ophthalmopathy. Study-wide context: The blood sample was taken at first diagnosis, before treatment began.

Diagnosis relied on clinical symptoms, serum thyroxine and TRAb, thyroid ultrasound and orbital computed tomography. RNA transcripts provided the source from which TCR beta CDR3 regions were amplified. First-round RT-PCR targeting the TCR CDR3 was performed with the HTBI primer set. TCRdb re-called the multiplex PCR reads through MiXCR, storing one row per CDR3 protein. This repertoire shows fewer than 350,000 distinct CDR3 sequences, roughly 18% found once; its top ten account for roughly 15%. This clonotype was counted many times. Antigen unknown. General observations from the study: Stable hyperthyroidism and ophthalmopathy were separated using 13 V-J signatures.

Source material: blood. This clonotype was obtained from a woman in her 40s with Graves' ophthalmopathy.

The DNA of the CDR3 is TGTGCCAGCAGCCAGCGGGCCTCTGGGGCCAACGTCCTGACTTTC. Its protein is CASSQRASGANVLTF. The chain has TRBV3-1 and TRBJ2-6; weak D call: TRBD2 (5 bases). Per the germline V gene, CDR1 is LGHDT and CDR2 is YNNKEL (reference sequence). The CDR3 has 15 amino acids. Trimming shortened V by 3 bases and J by 0 bases, and 6 bases separated the two germline ends.